This record concerns one T cell receptor (beta chain) sequence. Its cognate antigen is unknown. There was relapse after autologous stem cell transplantation in every patient, and there was variation in brentuximab vedotin exposure. Complete response, partial response or progressive disease constituted the best responses recorded. The data stem from a study of PD-1 blockade in classical Hodgkin lymphoma. General study results and limits: In newly diagnosed patients, baseline TCR diversity was reportedly below that of healthy donors. CD4+ TCR diversity rose significantly by C4D1, and CD8+ TCR diversity did not.

Libraries were prepared by immunoSEQ multiplex PCR; TCRdb keeps only in-frame clonotypes and omits some of them. In the table there are 20,000 or so clones, approximately 84% of which are singletons. Specimen: peripheral blood mononuclear cells (PBMCs), collected at baseline. The clonotype was recovered from a human donor with classical Hodgkin lymphoma.

DNA of the CDR3: TGTGCCTCCGTAGCGGGGGGGCCGGGTAATGAGCAGTTCTTC. This encodes CASVAGGPGNEQFF. The rearrangement uses TRBV30 and TRBJ2-1; TRBD2 matches 11 bases. V dropped 7 bases and J dropped 7; count of bases not matched to a gene: 9. The CDR3 is 14 amino acids. Per germline, CDR1 GTSNPN and CDR2 SVGIG (reference sequence).